The source of this T cell receptor (beta chain) is a study of T cell repertoires and HLA-DP antigens. Profiled with immunoSEQ multiplex PCR; TCRdb holds only in-frame clones, not every one. Seen here are about 73,000 clones, around three quarters observed once, and the top ten hold around 1.5%. As concerns this clone: Its specificity is unknown.

Per germline, CDR1 SEHNR and CDR2 FQNEAQ (reference sequence). Trimming removed 5 bases from V and 4 bases from J, with 8 bases in between. This CDR3 spans 12 amino acids. The sample consisted of CD4+ T cells from PBMCs. The genes are TRBV7-9 and TRBJ1-2; D unclear. This clonotype was obtained from a man in his fifties or sixties in good health and CMV-seronegative. The CDR3 DNA reads TGTGCCAGCAGCCGGGAGTTCTATGGCTACACCTTC. Translated, it gives CASSREFYGYTF.